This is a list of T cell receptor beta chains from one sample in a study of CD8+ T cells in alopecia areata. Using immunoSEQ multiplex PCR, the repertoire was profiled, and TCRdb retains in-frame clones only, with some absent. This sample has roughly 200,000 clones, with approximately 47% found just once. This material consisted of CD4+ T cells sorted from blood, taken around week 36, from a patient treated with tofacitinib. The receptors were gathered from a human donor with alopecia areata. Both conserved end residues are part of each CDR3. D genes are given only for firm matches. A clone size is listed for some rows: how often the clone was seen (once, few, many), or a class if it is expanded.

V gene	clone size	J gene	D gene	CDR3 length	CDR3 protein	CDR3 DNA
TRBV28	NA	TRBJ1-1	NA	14	CASSPFGLNTEAFF	TGTGCCAGCAGTCCTTTTGGCCTGAACACTGAAGCTTTCTTT
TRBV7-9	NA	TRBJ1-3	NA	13	CASSSEAGNTIYF	TGTGCCAGCAGCTCCGAAGCTGGAAACACCATATATTTT
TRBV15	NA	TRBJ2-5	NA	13	CATSREGEETQYF	TGTGCCACCAGCAGAGAGGGTGAAGAGACCCAGTACTTC
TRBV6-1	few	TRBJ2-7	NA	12	CASAEGQYEQYF	TGTGCCAGCGCGGAGGGCCAGTACGAGCAGTACTTC
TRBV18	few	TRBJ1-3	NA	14	CASSPGAQGNTIYF	TGTGCCAGCTCACCAGGGGCTCAAGGAAACACCATATATTTT
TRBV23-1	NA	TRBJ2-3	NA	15	CASLPWDRGTDTQYF	TGCGCCAGCCTTCCTTGGGATAGGGGCACAGATACGCAGTATTTT
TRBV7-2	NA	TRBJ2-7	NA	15	CASSIDTGTRHEQYF	TGTGCCAGCAGCATCGACACCGGGACTCGGCACGAGCAGTACTTC
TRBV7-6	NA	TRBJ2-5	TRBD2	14	CASSSGTTGAAQYF	TGTGCCAGCAGCTCCGGGACTACCGGGGCGGCCCAGTACTTC
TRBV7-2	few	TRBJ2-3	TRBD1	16	CASSFRRTGSTDTQYF	TGTGCCAGCAGCTTTAGACGGACAGGGAGCACAGATACGCAGTATTTT
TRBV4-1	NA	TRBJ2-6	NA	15	CASSQSGSGANVLTF	TGCGCCAGCAGCCAGTCAGGGTCTGGGGCCAACGTCCTGACTTTC